The sequence of this TCR beta chain was determined in a study of tumor-infiltrating lymphocytes in primary liver carcinoma. As for the study in general: Men as well as women, aged 30 to 69 years, made up the patients. Study-wide results and caveats: Representation across all five tumor regions was limited to only about 7-25% of top clones.

TCR beta cDNA was prepared out of roughly 0.5 ug total RNA by means of a constant-region primer. Libraries for TCR beta were built through three nested multiplex PCR rounds, which together made up a slightly modified ARM-PCR procedure. The opening two PCR rounds, roughly 11 cycles each, paired TRBV1-TRBV30 forward primers with a C-beta reverse primer. In TCRdb, the multiplex PCR reads were re-called with MiXCR into one record per CDR3 protein. The sample lists around 21,000 distinct CDR3 sequences, under 75% occurring once. This clonotype was recorded a few times. Antigen unknown. Sequence at one end of the junction differs from germline and may be a read error. Germline-derived CDR1 and CDR2 are MGHRA and YSYEKL. CDR3 length: 14 residues. Unsorted bulk tissue (roughly 18-32 mg) underwent RNA and DNA co-extraction.

The clonotype originates from a man in his forties with primary liver carcinoma and hepatitis B virus infection. The sequencing input was liver tumor tissue from sampling region 1. The subset denotes: tumor region T1, superior pole. The V gene is TRBV4-1, the J gene TRBJ1-2; 9 bases align to TRBD1. This CDR3 is CASSRGDRDYGYTF. The CDR3 nucleotides are TGTGCCAGCAGCCGAGGGGACAGGGACTATGGCTACACCTTC.